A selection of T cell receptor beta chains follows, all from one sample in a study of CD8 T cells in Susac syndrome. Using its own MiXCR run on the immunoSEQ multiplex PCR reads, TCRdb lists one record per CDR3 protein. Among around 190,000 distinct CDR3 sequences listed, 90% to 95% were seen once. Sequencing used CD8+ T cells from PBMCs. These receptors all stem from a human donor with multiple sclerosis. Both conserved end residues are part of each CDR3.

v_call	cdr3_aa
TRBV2	CASNPTGTYEQYF
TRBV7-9	CASSPTDYYGYTF
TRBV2	CASSEAGTANTEAFF
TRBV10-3	CATSIPRGAGPNTEAFF
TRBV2	CASSESADGQIYGYTF
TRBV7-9	CASTIGGSDYSNQPQHF
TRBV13	CASSTSDDTQYF
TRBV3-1	CASSQRIGAGANVLTF
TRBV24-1	CATSDPTDSGNTIYF
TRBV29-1	CSVKTRSVGLSYEQYF
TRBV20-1	CSAEGTSGSYEQYF
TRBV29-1	CSETSGLGDTQYF
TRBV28	CASSTDSSSTDTQYF
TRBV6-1	CASSEQVSYEQYF
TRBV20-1	CSARDWTGTGVTDTQYF
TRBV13	CASNLRGLRETQYF
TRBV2	CASSPNLQGGNEQFF
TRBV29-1	CSVAQGLTEQYF
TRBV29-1	CSVGGPGIQETQYF
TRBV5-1	CASSLPDRFLSEAFF
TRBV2	CASTPLRVGADTQYF
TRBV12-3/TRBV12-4	CASSYTGTDYGYTF
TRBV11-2	CASSGTPTDTQYF
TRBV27	CASTPVGGRAATGELFF
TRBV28	CASSSTGLGQETQYF
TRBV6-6	CASGEGSTEAFF
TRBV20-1	CSARDRPRQETQYF
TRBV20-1	CSARDQYSTYEQYF
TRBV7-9	CATLVGYGEQFF
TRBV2	CASSWDVSYEQYF